This is a list of T cell receptor beta chains from one sample in a study of neoadjuvant anti-PD-1 for oral cavity cancer. Only in-frame clones appear in the TCRdb table, and some are missing; sequencing was by immunoSEQ multiplex PCR. Here the sample spans about 68,000 clones, about 85% being singletons. Sequencing used PBMCs, obtained after nivolumab (anti-PD-1) treatment. These receptors were obtained from a person between 40 and 79 years old with oral cavity squamous cell carcinoma. Each CDR3 is given with its conserved first and last residue. A D gene is named only where the DNA matches it firmly. Clone size appears in some rows only: once, few, many, or a class for an expanded clone.

j_call: TRBJ2-2
clone_size: .
d_call: .
v_call: TRBV7-9
cdr3_aa: CASSLGSLSRYTGELFF
cdr3_nt: TGTGCCAGCAGCTTAGGCTCCCTTTCCCGGTACACCGGGGAGCTGTTTTTT

j_call: TRBJ2-7
clone_size: .
d_call: .
v_call: TRBV2
cdr3_aa: CASSERGDEQYF
cdr3_nt: TGTGCCAGCAGTGAAAGGGGGGACGAGCAGTACTTC

j_call: TRBJ2-2
clone_size: .
d_call: TRBD2
v_call: TRBV7-9
cdr3_aa: CASSSGTSGHNTGELFF
cdr3_nt: TGTGCCAGCAGCTCCGGGACTAGCGGGCACAACACCGGGGAGCTGTTTTTT

j_call: TRBJ2-7
clone_size: few
d_call: TRBD2
v_call: TRBV4-2
cdr3_aa: CASSQGLAGPNYEQYF
cdr3_nt: TGTGCCAGCAGCCAAGGACTAGCGGGACCGAACTACGAGCAGTACTTC

j_call: TRBJ1-1
clone_size: once
d_call: .
v_call: TRBV2
cdr3_aa: CASIPTLYNTEAFF
cdr3_nt: TGTGCCAGCATCCCGACATTATATAACACTGAAGCTTTCTTT

j_call: TRBJ1-2
clone_size: .
d_call: TRBD1
v_call: TRBV5-1
cdr3_aa: CASSPDREGGYTF
cdr3_nt: TGCGCCAGCAGCCCGGACAGGGAGGGTGGCTACACCTTC

j_call: TRBJ1-4
clone_size: .
d_call: .
v_call: TRBV14
cdr3_aa: CASSQVGGATNEKLFF
cdr3_nt: TGTGCCAGCAGCCAAGTCGGGGGGGCAACTAATGAAAAACTGTTTTTT

j_call: TRBJ1-3
clone_size: .
d_call: .
v_call: TRBV30
cdr3_aa: CAWSVRGRGNTIYF
cdr3_nt: TGTGCCTGGAGTGTACGGGGTCGTGGAAACACCATATATTTT

j_call: TRBJ2-7
clone_size: .
d_call: TRBD2
v_call: TRBV9
cdr3_aa: CATGGGLEIHEQYF
cdr3_nt: TGTGCCACCGGGGGGGGGCTGGAGATACACGAGCAGTACTTC

j_call: TRBJ2-5
clone_size: once
d_call: .
v_call: TRBV6-1
cdr3_aa: CASSPVRLEAQYF
cdr3_nt: TGTGCCAGCAGTCCCGTTCGACTGGAGGCCCAGTACTTC

j_call: TRBJ2-2
clone_size: .
d_call: .
v_call: TRBV5-1
cdr3_aa: CASSLAGYLNTGELFF
cdr3_nt: TGCGCCAGCAGCTTGGCTGGATACCTAAACACCGGGGAGCTGTTTTTT

j_call: TRBJ2-7
clone_size: .
d_call: TRBD1
v_call: TRBV15
cdr3_aa: CATSRGRTGTYEQYF
cdr3_nt: TGTGCCACCAGCAGAGGGCGGACAGGGACCTACGAGCAGTACTTC

j_call: TRBJ2-5
clone_size: .
d_call: .
v_call: TRBV27
cdr3_aa: CASSFIEGTETQYF
cdr3_nt: TGTGCCAGCAGTTTTATAGAGGGTACCGAGACCCAGTACTTC

j_call: TRBJ1-1
clone_size: .
d_call: TRBD1
v_call: TRBV28
cdr3_aa: CASDRVNTEAFF
cdr3_nt: TGTGCCAGTGACAGGGTGAACACTGAAGCTTTCTTT

j_call: TRBJ2-1
clone_size: once
d_call: .
v_call: TRBV7-2
cdr3_aa: CASSPGPRGNEQFF
cdr3_nt: TGTGCCAGCAGCCCCGGGCCCCGCGGCAATGAGCAGTTCTTC

j_call: TRBJ1-1
clone_size: .
d_call: .
v_call: TRBV30
cdr3_aa: CAWKGGGGTEAFF
cdr3_nt: TGTGCCTGGAAGGGGGGCGGCGGCACTGAAGCTTTCTTT

j_call: TRBJ2-1
clone_size: once
d_call: .
v_call: TRBV19
cdr3_aa: CASSIGGNPYNEQFF
cdr3_nt: TGTGCCAGTAGTATAGGCGGAAATCCGTACAATGAGCAGTTCTTC

j_call: TRBJ1-5
clone_size: .
d_call: .
v_call: TRBV6-6
cdr3_aa: CASSYSRGSNQPQHF
cdr3_nt: TGTGCCAGCAGTTACTCTAGGGGTAGCAATCAGCCCCAGCATTTT

j_call: TRBJ2-2
clone_size: .
d_call: .
v_call: TRBV5-1
cdr3_aa: CASSLSGAPNTGELFF
cdr3_nt: TGCGCCAGCAGCTTGTCCGGTGCCCCGAACACCGGGGAGCTGTTTTTT

j_call: TRBJ1-1
clone_size: .
d_call: TRBD1
v_call: TRBV6-5
cdr3_aa: CASNIHLGQGQPFF
cdr3_nt: TGTGCCAGCAACATCCATTTGGGACAGGGGCAACCTTTCTTT

j_call: TRBJ2-3
clone_size: .
d_call: .
v_call: TRBV15
cdr3_aa: CATSRDPQGTDTQYF
cdr3_nt: TGTGCCACCAGCAGAGACCCACAGGGAACAGATACGCAGTATTTT

j_call: TRBJ2-7
clone_size: .
d_call: TRBD1
v_call: TRBV2
cdr3_aa: CASRSGQGSYEQYF
cdr3_nt: TGTGCCAGCAGGTCGGGACAGGGGTCCTACGAGCAGTACTTC